The rows below give T cell receptor beta chains drawn from one sample of a study of blood T cells in healthy people across ages. TCRdb re-derived calls from the 5' RACE reads in MiXCR, one entry per CDR3 protein. The top ten clones hold roughly 7.9% of a sample with around 1.5 million distinct CDR3 sequences, approximately 38% of them seen once. The specimen was blood. The receptor set was obtained from a woman in her late teens or twenties in good health. Both conserved end residues are trimmed from each CDR3. Expanded clones are given a class, and other clones once, few, many or no size at all.

>TRBJ2-3|few|TRBV20-1
SARRTSGTDTQY
>TRBJ1-2|-|TRBV28
ASSWKAPRYYGYT
>TRBJ2-7|-|TRBV3-1
ASSVGAGTSYEQY
>TRBJ2-3|-|TRBV21-1
ASSRLVGYTDTQY
>TRBJ2-5|few|TRBV9
ASSGTSGGAGQY
>TRBJ2-1|-|TRBV7-9
ASSSSGGLPYNEQF
>TRBJ2-1|-|TRBV18
ASSPPAGTNEQF
>-|-|TRBV7-9
ASSRDSSYETQY
>TRBJ2-5|-|TRBV7-2
ASSLPGTSVQY
>TRBJ2-7|-|TRBV28
ASRGGGTGTYEQY
>TRBJ2-2|few|TRBV20-1
SARSASEPTGELF
>TRBJ2-7|-|TRBV11-2
ASSLEAGGSHEQY
>TRBJ1-6|few|TRBV27
ASSLSPSGNSPLH
>TRBJ2-7|few|TRBV12-3/TRBV12-4
ASSPRTSGSGNEQY
>TRBJ2-1|-|TRBV6-1
ASSARLAGHSYNEQF
>TRBJ1-2|-|TRBV5-1
ASSSGQGQAGYT
>TRBJ2-7|-|TRBV12-3/TRBV12-4
ASRTSGRGSYEQY
>TRBJ2-3|once|TRBV6-1
ASSDPAVTDTQY
>TRBJ2-5|-|TRBV27
ASSFWRRGETQY
>TRBJ2-5|few|TRBV4-1
ASSQDRALGPETQY
>TRBJ2-3|-|TRBV24-1
ATSDSLAGGTDTQY
>TRBJ1-2|few|TRBV2
ASAAGTAYGYT
>TRBJ2-7|-|TRBV7-8
ASSPAAMISYEQY
>-|-|TRBV7-9
ASSTGLAFYNEQY
>TRBJ2-1|-|TRBV9
ASSTEREAGYNEQF
>TRBJ2-5|-|TRBV4-1
ASSQTSGGRLYNEQY
>TRBJ2-5|few|TRBV6-5
ASSYSIGLAGGTQY
>TRBJ1-2|-|TRBV19
ASTDGQGARYYGYT
>TRBJ1-2|-|TRBV2
ASSEFGTFYGYT
>TRBJ2-3|-|TRBV3-1
ASSQARTALAGDTQY
>-|few|TRBV20-1
SAPGLAGIRGETQY
>TRBJ1-4|-|TRBV7-9
ASRPEGTGEKLF
>TRBJ2-1|-|TRBV18
ASSRLGQTISYNEQF
>TRBJ1-4|-|TRBV6-1
ASSELISDEKLF
>TRBJ1-4|few|TRBV5-1
ASTARGGSSEKLF
>-|few|TRBV20-1
SARDAETQY
>TRBJ2-3|-|TRBV6-5
ASSYRQGRTDTQY
>TRBJ2-1|-|TRBV20-1
SATGGGSYNEQF
>TRBJ1-5|-|TRBV29-1
SVEQDSNQPQH
>TRBJ2-2|-|TRBV7-3
ASSFTGHNTGELF
>TRBJ2-7|-|TRBV6-1
ASTRTSDEQY